This T cell receptor beta chain was identified in a study of a mutant IDH1 vaccine in newly diagnosed glioma (dated by TCRdb to the early 2020s). About the full investigation: Vaccination was initiated 4-6 weeks after radiotherapy alone, or concurrently with temozolomide cycles in the chemotherapy-containing groups. Longitudinal TCRB deep sequencing was done for fewer than 30 treated patients, wherever samples were available for exploratory analyses. The approximately 32 treated patients were approximately 60% male and roughly 40% female, with a mean age of around 40 years. Before enrollment, patients had received standard therapy of radiotherapy alone, temozolomide alone, or radiochemotherapy with temozolomide; most received the combination. Visit V12 was the week-35 safety follow-up and visit V13 was the week-47 end of study. Peripheral blood samples were drawn at six visits, namely V03 (baseline), V05, V07, V10, V12 and V13.

Paper-wide results and their limitations: Pseudoprogression appeared unrelated to alterations in the top peripheral T cell clonotypes detected by TCRB sequencing. It was noted by the authors that analyses of patient blood samples could not be reproduced owing to sample limitations. Immune responses induced by the vaccine were seen in roughly 92% of patients across multiple MHC alleles. PBMC samples for TCRB deep sequencing were selected based on availability.

As for this clone: The antigen it binds to is not known. No base-level quality is on record; no much larger clone is a single base apart.

The library came from the immunoSEQ multiplex PCR assay. Following the manufacturer's protocol, the hsTCRB Kit was used to amplify rearranged TCR beta chain sequences. An Illumina MiSeq was used to sequence the TCRB libraries. Per the original workflow: The proprietary platform of the kit vendor was used for demultiplexing, trimming and gene mapping. Imported from immuneACCESS, the table was reduced by TCRdb to in-frame sequences with V and J called. These copies leave out some clones; in studies compared against another copy, an unresolved V gene accounts for under half, and the cause of the remainder is not known. V and J calls and clone size follow that table, whereas D and trimming were derived from the DNA. The sample data list about 34,000 clones, and 90% of these were observed just once. The ten largest clones take up 5.1% of the sample. This specimen's time point label, per the study, means: week 47, end of study. Every vaccine dose consisted of 300 ug of a 20-mer mutant IDH1 peptide in Montanide, administered subcutaneously together with topical imiquimod. Patients received eight vaccinations in weeks 1, 3, 5, 7, 11, 15, 19 and 23, corresponding to visits V03 through V10. The donors had newly diagnosed IDH1-mutant astrocytomas of WHO grade 3 or 4 that showed loss of nuclear ATRX. The samples were drawn from NOA16, a multicentre, single-arm, open-label phase I trial in Germany that tested a mutant IDH1 peptide vaccine in humans for the first time. Genomic DNA for TCRB sequencing was extracted from EDTA blood using the DNeasy Blood and Tissue Kit.

Trimming removed 2 bases from V and 9 bases from J, leaving 14 bases between the germline ends. CDR1 and CDR2 (SGHTS, YDEGEE) derive from the germline V gene. The CDR3 measures 13 amino acids from cysteine to phenylalanine. Only the CDR3 DNA stays, 39 bases, in frame from base 1. The sample in question was PBMCs, obtained from a glioma patient whose treatment included an IDH1 peptide vaccine. The rearrangement joined TRBV5-8 to TRBJ1-1; a tentative D call is TRBD1 (5 bases match). The source is a woman in her thirties or forties with glioma. The CDR3 sequence is CASSFGGIEKAFF. The DNA sequence is TGTGCCAGCAGCTTTGGGGGGATAGAAAAAGCTTTCTTT.